This is a list of T cell receptor beta chains from one sample in a study of T cell responses to AZD1222 COVID-19 vaccine. Method: immunoSEQ multiplex PCR; TCRdb's copy keeps in-frame clones and lacks some. The sample lists roughly 150,000 clones, about 90% occurring once. The input for sequencing was peripheral blood, taken 28 days after the second AZD1222 dose. The receptors stem from an adult who received the AZD1222 COVID-19 vaccine. Both conserved end residues are part of each CDR3. D genes are given only for firm matches. Rows give clone size only sometimes, using once, few, many, or a class for an expanded clone.

TRBJ1-2 TRBV13 NA NA CASSLGLGGYGYTF TGTGCCAGCAGCTTAGGCCTGGGGGGGTATGGCTACACCTTC
TRBJ1-5 TRBV19 NA NA CASKWGGVDNQPQHF TGTGCCAGTAAGTGGGGTGGTGTAGATAATCAGCCCCAGCATTTT
TRBJ2-3 TRBV11-2 NA NA CASSLEADTDTQYF TGTGCCAGCAGCTTAGAGGCGGACACAGATACGCAGTATTTT
TRBJ1-1 TRBV5-1 TRBD1 NA CASSLAVTGDTEAFF TGCGCCAGCAGCTTGGCTGTGACAGGGGATACTGAAGCTTTCTTT
TRBJ1-2 TRBV6-5 TRBD1 NA CASSPDRAGGYTF TGTGCCAGCAGCCCGGACAGGGCGGGTGGCTACACCTTC
TRBJ1-1 TRBV10-3 NA NA CAISDVGKAEAFF TGTGCCATCAGTGATGTAGGGAAGGCTGAAGCTTTCTTT
TRBJ1-6 TRBV11-2 NA NA CASSLEGGSPLHF TGTGCCAGCAGCTTAGAGGGGGGATCACCCCTCCACTTT
TRBJ2-3 TRBV11-2 TRBD1 NA CASSPRTGQDTQYF TGTGCCAGCAGCCCCCGGACAGGGCAGGATACGCAGTATTTT
TRBJ1-1 TRBV10-1 NA NA CASIQRDMNTEAFF TGCGCCAGCATCCAACGGGACATGAACACTGAAGCTTTCTTT
TRBJ1-2 TRBV5-4 NA once CASAPVGEDDYGYTF TGTGCCAGCGCTCCGGTCGGGGAAGACGACTATGGCTACACCTTC
TRBJ2-1 TRBV15 NA NA CATSREQSSYNEQFF TGTGCCACCAGCAGAGAACAGAGCAGCTACAATGAGCAGTTCTTC
TRBJ2-3 TRBV30 NA NA CAWSVAGGTDTQYF TGTGCCTGGAGTGTGGCAGGGGGGACAGATACGCAGTATTTT